The rows below give T cell receptor beta chains drawn from one sample of a study of blood T cell repertoires in COVID-19. The repertoire was sequenced with immunoSEQ multiplex PCR; TCRdb's copy has only in-frame clones and lacks some. The data show roughly 280,000 clones, with roughly nine tenths seen just once and 2.4% held by the top ten. Sequenced sample: PBMCs or T cells enriched from blood (not recorded which). Every receptor here comes from a woman aged 18-29 years who had recovered from COVID-19. CDR3s include the opening cysteine and the closing phenylalanine or tryptophan. The D gene is left open where the match is weak. Expanded clones get a size class; other rows say once, few or many, or leave the size out.

-,TRBV6-5,TRBD1,TRBJ1-2,CASSPTTGAYYGYTF,TGTGCCAGCAGTCCAACGACAGGGGCCTACTATGGCTACACCTTC
-,TRBV5-1,-,TRBJ2-3,CASSPQGGGWGNTQYF,TGCGCCAGCAGCCCCCAAGGGGGGGGTTGGGGAAATACGCAGTATTTT
-,TRBV28,TRBD2,TRBJ2-3,CASSLSGGAEDTQYF,TGTGCCAGCAGTTTAAGCGGGGGGGCAGAAGATACGCAGTATTTT
once,TRBV2,-,TRBJ1-1,CASSAWQVNTEAFF,TGTGCCAGCAGTGCATGGCAGGTGAACACTGAAGCTTTCTTT
-,TRBV27,TRBD1,TRBJ1-1,CASSQGTGGRMRNTEAFF,TGTGCCAGCAGCCAGGGGACAGGGGGCCGGATGAGGAACACTGAAGCTTTCTTT
-,TRBV29-1,TRBD1,TRBJ2-1,CSVEDDRGPSGAYNEQFF,TGCAGCGTTGAAGACGACAGGGGGCCCTCCGGGGCCTACAATGAGCAGTTCTTC
-,TRBV7-2,-,TRBJ1-3,CASSLRGPSGNTIYF,TGTGCCAGCAGCCTCAGGGGTCCCTCTGGAAACACCATATATTTT
-,TRBV5-1,TRBD2,TRBJ2-7,CASSPSSGGAYEQYF,TGCGCCAGCAGCCCCTCTAGCGGGGGGGCCTACGAGCAGTACTTC
-,TRBV28,-,TRBJ1-4,CASSLIAPTNEKLFF,TGTGCCAGCAGTTTAATAGCCCCCACTAATGAAAAACTGTTTTTT
-,TRBV7-2,-,TRBJ1-2,CASSILGAGMLHYGYTF,TGTGCCAGCAGTATCTTAGGAGCGGGGATGCTTCACTATGGCTACACCTTC
-,TRBV7-9,TRBD1,TRBJ1-2,CASSLSRGAQGYTF,TGTGCCAGCAGCTTATCCAGGGGGGCGCAGGGCTACACCTTC
-,TRBV18,-,TRBJ2-1,CASSPMDNPEQFF,TGTGCCAGCTCACCAATGGACAACCCTGAGCAGTTCTTC
once,TRBV30,-,TRBJ2-5,CAWSLGIQETQYF,TGTGCCTGGAGTCTCGGGATTCAAGAGACCCAGTACTTC
few,TRBV4-1,TRBD1,TRBJ2-7,CASSQDRSYEQYF,TGCGCCAGCAGCCAGGACAGGTCCTACGAGCAGTACTTC
-,TRBV18,TRBD1,TRBJ2-3,CASSPGTGTTDTQYF,TGTGCCAGCTCACCCGGGACAGGGACAACAGATACGCAGTATTTT
-,TRBV15,TRBD1,TRBJ2-7,CATSRDRGYEQYF,TGTGCCACCAGCAGGGACAGGGGCTACGAGCAGTACTTC
-,TRBV7-6,-,TRBJ2-7,CASSQGWGTSYEQYF,TGTGCCAGCAGCCAAGGCTGGGGCACCTCCTACGAGCAGTACTTC
-,TRBV5-6,-,TRBJ2-2,CASSFGGRGNTGELFF,TGTGCCAGCAGCTTTGGCGGGCGGGGGAACACCGGGGAGCTGTTTTTT
-,TRBV27,-,TRBJ1-2,CASSGRALPYGYTF,TGTGCCAGCAGTGGGCGGGCCCTCCCCTATGGCTACACCTTC
-,TRBV6-5,TRBD1,TRBJ2-7,CASSLRGGHEQYF,TGTGCCAGCAGTTTAAGAGGGGGCCACGAGCAGTACTTC
-,TRBV28,-,TRBJ1-6,CASSFEAVNSPLHF,TGTGCCAGCAGTTTCGAGGCTGTTAATTCACCCCTCCACTTT
-,TRBV11-2,-,TRBJ2-1,CASSLALNEQFF,TGTGCCAGCAGCTTAGCCCTGAATGAGCAGTTCTTC
-,TRBV5-5,-,TRBJ2-5,CASSLAGVQETQYF,TGTGCCAGCAGCTTGGCGGGGGTTCAAGAGACCCAGTACTTC
-,TRBV7-9,-,TRBJ1-1,CASSLARGGMNTEAFF,TGTGCCAGCAGCTTAGCAAGGGGAGGCATGAACACTGAAGCTTTCTTT
-,TRBV4-2,-,TRBJ2-3,CASSQESGNTQYF,TGTGCCAGCAGCCAAGAATCGGGGAATACGCAGTATTTT
-,TRBV7-2,TRBD2,TRBJ2-1,CASSPSGPSLNEQFF,TGTGCCAGCAGCCCTAGCGGACCGAGCCTTAATGAGCAGTTCTTC
-,TRBV28,TRBD1,TRBJ1-2,CASSSPGQDDYTF,TGTGCCAGCAGTTCACCGGGACAGGATGACTACACCTTC
-,TRBV7-3,-,TRBJ2-1,CASSAAGGASYNEQFF,TGTGCCAGCAGCGCCGCTGGGGGGGCCTCCTACAATGAGCAGTTCTTC
-,TRBV12-5,-,TRBJ1-4,CASGLGLTGQNEKLFF,TGTGCTAGTGGTTTGGGGTTGACAGGCCAAAATGAAAAACTGTTTTTT
-,TRBV5-1,TRBD2,TRBJ2-3,CASSSGTSFDTQYF,TGCGCCAGCAGCTCCGGGACTAGCTTTGATACGCAGTATTTT
-,TRBV3-1/TRBV3-2,-,TRBJ1-1,CASSPRGGLATEAFF,TGTGCCAGCAGCCCCAGAGGTGGGCTAGCCACTGAAGCTTTCTTT
-,TRBV2,-,TRBJ2-7,CASDPQGVQYEQYF,TGTGCCAGCGACCCACAGGGTGTGCAGTACGAGCAGTACTTC
-,TRBV28,TRBD1,TRBJ1-6,CASKGLSTGTPLHF,TGTGCCAGCAAGGGCCTATCGACAGGGACACCCCTCCACTTT
-,TRBV9,TRBD1,TRBJ2-3,CASSKGTGGRTDTQYF,TGTGCCAGCAGCAAGGGGACAGGGGGCCGGACAGATACGCAGTATTTT
-,TRBV18,-,TRBJ1-1,CASSTAVRGEAFF,TGTGCCAGCTCAACCGCCGTCAGGGGCGAGGCTTTCTTT
once,TRBV15,TRBD1,TRBJ1-5,CATSRGDRNSNQPQHF,TGTGCCACCAGCAGAGGGGACAGAAATAGCAATCAGCCCCAGCATTTT
-,TRBV6-1,-,TRBJ1-5,CASSEAPGTRETGNQPQHF,TGTGCCAGCAGTGAAGCCCCCGGGACAAGGGAAACTGGCAATCAGCCCCAGCATTTT
-,TRBV5-1,-,TRBJ2-2,CASASPEGGGELFF,TGCGCCAGCGCATCTCCGGAGGGTGGCGGGGAGCTGTTTTTT
-,TRBV27,TRBD1,TRBJ1-1,CASSRLGQGHTEAFF,TGTGCCAGCAGCCGACTCGGACAGGGCCACACTGAAGCTTTCTTT
-,TRBV6-4,TRBD2,TRBJ2-1,CASRTSGGSYEQFF,TGTGCCAGCAGAACTAGCGGGGGTTCGTATGAGCAGTTCTTC
-,TRBV2,TRBD2,TRBJ2-7,CASTASGASYEQYF,TGTGCCAGCACCGCTAGCGGGGCCTCCTACGAGCAGTACTTC
-,TRBV7-9,TRBD2,TRBJ2-3,CASSYYGLAGGGDTQYF,TGTGCCAGCAGCTACTATGGACTAGCGGGGGGTGGAGATACGCAGTATTTT
-,TRBV4-2,-,TRBJ2-5,CASSQAGLQETQYF,TGTGCCAGCAGTCAGGCGGGACTTCAAGAGACCCAGTACTTC
-,TRBV5-1,TRBD1,TRBJ1-2,CASSLAQGDYGYTF,TGCGCCAGCAGCTTGGCACAGGGGGACTATGGCTACACCTTC
once,TRBV15,-,TRBJ1-2,CATSKDRQNYGYTF,TGTGCCACCAGCAAAGACAGGCAAAACTATGGCTACACCTTC
few,TRBV7-8,TRBD1,TRBJ1-2,CASSLQGAVGYTF,TGTGCCAGCAGCTTACAGGGGGCGGTTGGCTACACCTTC